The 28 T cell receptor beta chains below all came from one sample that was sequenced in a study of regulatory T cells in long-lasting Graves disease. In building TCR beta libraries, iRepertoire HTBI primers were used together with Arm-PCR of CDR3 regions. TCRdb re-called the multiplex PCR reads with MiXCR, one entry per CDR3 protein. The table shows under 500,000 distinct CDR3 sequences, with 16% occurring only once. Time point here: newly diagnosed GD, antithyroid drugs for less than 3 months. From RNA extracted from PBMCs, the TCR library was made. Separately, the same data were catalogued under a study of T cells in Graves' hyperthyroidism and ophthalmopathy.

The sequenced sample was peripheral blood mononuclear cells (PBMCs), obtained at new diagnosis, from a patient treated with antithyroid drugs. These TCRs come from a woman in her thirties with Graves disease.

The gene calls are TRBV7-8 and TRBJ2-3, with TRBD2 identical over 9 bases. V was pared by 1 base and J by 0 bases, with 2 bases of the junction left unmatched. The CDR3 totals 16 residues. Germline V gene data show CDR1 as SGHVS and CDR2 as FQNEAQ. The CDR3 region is CASSLVSGRSTDTQYF. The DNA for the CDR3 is TGTGCCAGCAGCTTAGTTAGCGGGAGAAGCACAGATACGCAGTATTTT.

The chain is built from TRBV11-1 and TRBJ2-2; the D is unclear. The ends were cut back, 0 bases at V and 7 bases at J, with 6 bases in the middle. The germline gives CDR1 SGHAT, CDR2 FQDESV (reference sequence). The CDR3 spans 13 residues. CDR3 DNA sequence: TGTGCCAGCAGCTTAGCCCGAAGCGGGGAGCTGTTTTTT. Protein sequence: CASSLARSGELFF.

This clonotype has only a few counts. DNA of the CDR3: TGCAGTGCCCCCGGGCCCCAGAACACTGAAGCTTTCTTT. Its protein is CSAPGPQNTEAFF. The chain employs TRBV20-1 and TRBJ1-1, with D hard to call. The CDR3 is made up of 13 amino acids. The V end was cut by 6 bases, the J end by 1 base, with 12 bases between. Looked up from germline, CDR1 is DFQATT and CDR2 is SNEGSKA (reference sequence).

The CDR3, as DNA: TGTGCCAGTAGTATAGCAGCGTCTAGCGGGACTCTCGTCTACGAGCAGTACTTC. This sequence encodes CASSIAASSGTLVYEQYF. J is TRBJ2-7 and V is TRBV19; 9 nucleotides align to TRBD2. Germline V gene sequence: CDR1 LNHDA, CDR2 SQIVND (reference sequence). With 1 base clipped from V and 3 bases from J, the junction kept 13 bases outside the gene matches. The CDR3 loop spans 18 amino acids.

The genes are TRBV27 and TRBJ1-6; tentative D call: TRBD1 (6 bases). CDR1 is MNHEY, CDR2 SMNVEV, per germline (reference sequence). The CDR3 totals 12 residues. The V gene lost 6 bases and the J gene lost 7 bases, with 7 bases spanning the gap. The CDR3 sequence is CASRTGNSPLHF. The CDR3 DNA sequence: TGTGCCAGCAGGACAGGAAATTCACCCCTCCACTTT.

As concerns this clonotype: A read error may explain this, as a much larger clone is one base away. The CDR3: CASSYDGTSWTSGGEQYF. CDR3 DNA sequence: TGTGCCAGCAGTTACGACGGGACGTCCTGGACTAGCGGGGGCGAGCAGTACTTC. V and J are TRBV6-9 and TRBJ2-7, with 13 bases fitting TRBD2. This CDR3 has 18 residues. Germline-derived CDR1 and CDR2 are MNHGY and SVAAGI. Trimming removed 3 bases from V and 6 bases from J; junction bases left unmatched: 14.

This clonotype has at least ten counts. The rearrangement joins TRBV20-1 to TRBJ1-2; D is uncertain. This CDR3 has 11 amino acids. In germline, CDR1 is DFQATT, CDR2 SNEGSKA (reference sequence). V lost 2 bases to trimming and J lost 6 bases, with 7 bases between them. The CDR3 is CSARKRDGYTF. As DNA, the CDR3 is TGCAGTGCTAGAAAGCGGGATGGCTACACCTTC.

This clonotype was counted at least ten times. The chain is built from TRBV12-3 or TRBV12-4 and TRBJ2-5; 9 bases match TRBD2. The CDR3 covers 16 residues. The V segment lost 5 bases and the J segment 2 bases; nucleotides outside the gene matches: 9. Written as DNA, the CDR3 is TGTGCCAGCAGTCAGGTGAAGACTAGCGGTCAAGAGACCCAGTACTTC. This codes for CASSQVKTSGQETQYF.

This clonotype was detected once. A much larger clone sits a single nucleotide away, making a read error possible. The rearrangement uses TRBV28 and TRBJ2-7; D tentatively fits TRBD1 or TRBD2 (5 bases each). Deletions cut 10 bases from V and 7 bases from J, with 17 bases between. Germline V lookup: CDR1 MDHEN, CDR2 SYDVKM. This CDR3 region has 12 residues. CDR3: CANRFGAREQYF. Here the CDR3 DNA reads TGTGCCAACCGGTTCGGGGCGCGGGAGCAGTACTTC.

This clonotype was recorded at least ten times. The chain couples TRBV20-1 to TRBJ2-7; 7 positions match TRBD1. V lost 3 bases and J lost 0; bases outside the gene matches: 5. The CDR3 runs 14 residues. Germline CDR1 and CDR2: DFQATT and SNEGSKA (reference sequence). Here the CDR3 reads CSASAGTVSYEQYF. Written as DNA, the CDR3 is TGCAGTGCTAGTGCCGGGACAGTCTCCTACGAGCAGTACTTC.

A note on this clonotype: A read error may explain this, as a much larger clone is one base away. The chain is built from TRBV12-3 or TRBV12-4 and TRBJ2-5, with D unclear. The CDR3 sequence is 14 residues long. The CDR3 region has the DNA TGTACCAGCAGTTACACGTCGGGCGCAGAGACCCAGTACTTC. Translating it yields CTSSYTSGAETQYF.

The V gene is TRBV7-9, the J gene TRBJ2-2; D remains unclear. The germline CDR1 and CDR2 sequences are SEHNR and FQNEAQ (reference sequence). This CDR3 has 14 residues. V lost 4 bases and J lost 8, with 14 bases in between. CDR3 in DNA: TGTGCCAGCAGCTATATGGACCATTCAGGGGAGCTGTTTTTT. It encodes CASSYMDHSGELFF.

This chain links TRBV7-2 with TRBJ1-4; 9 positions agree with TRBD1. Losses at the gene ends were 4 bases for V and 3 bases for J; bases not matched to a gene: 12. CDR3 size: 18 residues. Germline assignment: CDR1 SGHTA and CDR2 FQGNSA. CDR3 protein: CASSSSLTGGSPNEKLFF. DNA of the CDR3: TGTGCCAGCAGCTCTTCATTAACAGGGGGCTCGCCTAATGAAAAACTGTTTTTT.

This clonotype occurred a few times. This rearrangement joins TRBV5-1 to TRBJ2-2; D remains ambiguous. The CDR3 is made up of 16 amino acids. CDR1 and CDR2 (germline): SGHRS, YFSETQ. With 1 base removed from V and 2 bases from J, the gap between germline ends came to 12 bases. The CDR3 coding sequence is TGCGCCAGCAGCTTGTCTGTGCTGGCAAACACCGGGGAGCTGTTTTTT. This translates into CASSLSVLANTGELFF.

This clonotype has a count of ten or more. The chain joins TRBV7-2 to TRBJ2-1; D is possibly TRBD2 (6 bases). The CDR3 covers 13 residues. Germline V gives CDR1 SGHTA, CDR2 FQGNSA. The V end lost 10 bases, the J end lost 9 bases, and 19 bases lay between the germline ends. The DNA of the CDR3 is TGTGCCACCAGTCAGCGGAGGGATGCTGAGCAGTTCTTC. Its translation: CATSQRRDAEQFF.

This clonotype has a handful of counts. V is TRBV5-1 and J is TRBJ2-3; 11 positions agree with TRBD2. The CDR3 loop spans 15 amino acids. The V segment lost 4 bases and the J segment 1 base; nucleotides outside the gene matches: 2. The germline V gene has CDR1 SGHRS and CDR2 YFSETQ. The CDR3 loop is CASSKLAGGTDTQYF. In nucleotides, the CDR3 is TGCGCCAGCAGCAAACTAGCGGGAGGCACAGATACGCAGTATTTT.

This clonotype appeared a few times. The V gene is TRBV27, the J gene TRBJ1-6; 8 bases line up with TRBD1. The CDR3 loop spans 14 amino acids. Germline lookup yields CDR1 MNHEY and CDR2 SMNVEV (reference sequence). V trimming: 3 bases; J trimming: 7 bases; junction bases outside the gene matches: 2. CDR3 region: CASSLGQANSPLHF. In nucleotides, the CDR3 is TGTGCCAGCAGTTTGGGACAGGCCAATTCACCCCTCCACTTT.

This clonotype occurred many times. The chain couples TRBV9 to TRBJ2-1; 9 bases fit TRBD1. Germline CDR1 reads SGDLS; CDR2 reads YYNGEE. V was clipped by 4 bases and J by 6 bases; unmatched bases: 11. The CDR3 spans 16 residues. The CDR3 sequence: CASSSEAGTGLNEQFF. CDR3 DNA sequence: TGTGCCAGCAGCTCCGAGGCCGGGACAGGGCTCAATGAGCAGTTCTTC.

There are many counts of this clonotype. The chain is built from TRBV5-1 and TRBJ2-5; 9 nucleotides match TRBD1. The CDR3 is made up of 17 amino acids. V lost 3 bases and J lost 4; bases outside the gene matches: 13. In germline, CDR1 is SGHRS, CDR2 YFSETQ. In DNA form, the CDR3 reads TGCGCCAGCAGCTACCGCCGCGGACAGGGGTTAGGAGAGACCCAGTACTTC. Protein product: CASSYRRGQGLGETQYF.

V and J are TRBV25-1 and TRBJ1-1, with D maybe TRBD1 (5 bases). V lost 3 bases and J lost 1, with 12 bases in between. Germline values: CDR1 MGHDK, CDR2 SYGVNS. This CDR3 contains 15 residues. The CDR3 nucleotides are TGTGCCAGCAGTGACCCCGGGACGGAGAACACTGAAGCTTTCTTT. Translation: CASSDPGTENTEAFF.

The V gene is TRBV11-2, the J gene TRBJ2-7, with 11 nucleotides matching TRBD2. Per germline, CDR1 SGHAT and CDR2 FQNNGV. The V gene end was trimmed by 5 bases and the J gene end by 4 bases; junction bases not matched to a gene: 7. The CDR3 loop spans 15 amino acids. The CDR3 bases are TGTGCCAGCAGCCATAAGACTAGCGGGATTTACGAGCAGTACTTC. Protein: CASSHKTSGIYEQYF.

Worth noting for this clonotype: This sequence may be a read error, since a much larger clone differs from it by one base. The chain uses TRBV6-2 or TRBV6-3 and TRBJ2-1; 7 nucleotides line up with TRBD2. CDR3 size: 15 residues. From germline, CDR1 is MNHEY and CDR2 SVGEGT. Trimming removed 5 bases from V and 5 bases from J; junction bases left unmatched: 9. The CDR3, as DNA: TGTGCCAGCAGTGAGGAAACGGGAGGCCACAATGAGCAGTTCTTC. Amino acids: CASSEETGGHNEQFF.

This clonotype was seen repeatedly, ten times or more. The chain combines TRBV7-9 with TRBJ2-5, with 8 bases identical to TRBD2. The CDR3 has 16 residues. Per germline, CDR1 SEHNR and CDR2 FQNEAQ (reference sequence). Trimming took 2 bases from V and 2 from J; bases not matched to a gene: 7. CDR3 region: CASSLLGSGKQETQYF. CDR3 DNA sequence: TGTGCCAGCAGCTTACTTGGTAGCGGGAAGCAAGAGACCCAGTACTTC.

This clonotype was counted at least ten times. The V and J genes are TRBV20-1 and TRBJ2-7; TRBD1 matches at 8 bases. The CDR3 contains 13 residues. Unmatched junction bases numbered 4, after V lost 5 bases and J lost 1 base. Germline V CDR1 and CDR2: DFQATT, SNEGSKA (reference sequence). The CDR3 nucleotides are TGCAGTGCTGACGACAGGGGTTCCTACGAGCAGTACTTC. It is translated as CSADDRGSYEQYF.

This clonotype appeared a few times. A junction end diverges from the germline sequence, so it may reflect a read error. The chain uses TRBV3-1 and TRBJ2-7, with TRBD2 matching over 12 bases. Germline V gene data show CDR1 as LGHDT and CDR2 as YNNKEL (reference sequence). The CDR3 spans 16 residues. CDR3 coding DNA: TGTGCCGGCAGCCGCCGTCTAGCGGGAGGGTCCTACGAGCAGTACTTC. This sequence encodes CAGSRRLAGGSYEQYF.

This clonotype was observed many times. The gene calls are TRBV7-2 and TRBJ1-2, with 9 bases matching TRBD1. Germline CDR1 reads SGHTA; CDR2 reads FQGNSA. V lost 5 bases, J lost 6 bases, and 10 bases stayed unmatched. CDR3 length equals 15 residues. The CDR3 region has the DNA TGTGCCAGCAGCGGACTAACAGGGGGCGCGCATGGCTACACCTTC. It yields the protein CASSGLTGGAHGYTF.

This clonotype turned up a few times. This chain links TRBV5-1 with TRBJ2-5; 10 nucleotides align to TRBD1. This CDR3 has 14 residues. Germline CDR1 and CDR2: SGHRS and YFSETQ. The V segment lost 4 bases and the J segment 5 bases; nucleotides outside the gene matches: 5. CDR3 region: CASSGDRGRETQYF. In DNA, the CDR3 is TGCGCCAGCAGCGGGGACAGGGGTCGCGAGACCCAGTACTTC.

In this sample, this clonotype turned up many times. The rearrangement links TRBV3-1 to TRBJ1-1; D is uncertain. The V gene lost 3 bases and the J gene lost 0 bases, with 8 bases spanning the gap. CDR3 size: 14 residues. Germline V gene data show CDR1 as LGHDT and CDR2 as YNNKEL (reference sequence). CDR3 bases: TGTGCCAGCAGCCATTCTAGCTTGAACACTGAAGCTTTCTTT. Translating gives CASSHSSLNTEAFF.